Reported below is one TCR beta chain. V shed 3 bases and J shed 4 bases, with 12 bases lying between them. This CDR3 is 14 amino acids long. In germline, CDR1 is KGHSH, CDR2 LQKENI. The source of the sample is a study of control samples from healthy donors and cancer patients. Method: immunoSEQ multiplex PCR; TCRdb's copy keeps in-frame clones and lacks some. The sample consists of 150,000 to 180,000 clones, 93% of them appearing once. Sequenced material: blood. V is TRBV18 and J is TRBJ1-2, with D possibly TRBD1 on 6 matching bases. This TCR was sampled from a man over 45 in good health. The CDR3 region is CASSPEGGGYGYTF. The CDR3 region has the DNA TGTGCCAGCTCACCTGAGGGGGGCGGCTATGGCTACACCTTC.